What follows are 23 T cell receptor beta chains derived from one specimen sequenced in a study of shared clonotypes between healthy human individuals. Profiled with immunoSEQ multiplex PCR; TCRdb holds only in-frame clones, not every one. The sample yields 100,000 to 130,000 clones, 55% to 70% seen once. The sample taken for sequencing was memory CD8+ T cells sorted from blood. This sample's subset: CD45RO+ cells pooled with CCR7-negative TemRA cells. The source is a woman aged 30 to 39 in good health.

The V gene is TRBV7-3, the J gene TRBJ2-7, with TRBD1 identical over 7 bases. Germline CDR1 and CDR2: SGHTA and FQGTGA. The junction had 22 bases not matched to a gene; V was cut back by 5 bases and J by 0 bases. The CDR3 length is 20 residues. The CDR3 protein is CASSPGPSRIPQGSSYEQYF. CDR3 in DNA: TGTGCCAGCAGCCCTGGACCGAGCCGTATACCACAGGGGTCCTCCTACGAGCAGTACTTC.

The CDR3 loop reads CASSESGDRTFEKLFF. The CDR3 DNA is TGTGCCAGCAGTGAAAGTGGCGACAGGACCTTCGAAAAACTGTTTTTT. The chain carries TRBV25-1 and TRBJ1-4; tentatively, D is TRBD1 (6 bases). This CDR3 contains 16 residues. V dropped 2 bases and J dropped 8 bases, with 18 bases sitting between them. Germline CDR1 and CDR2: MGHDK and SYGVNS.

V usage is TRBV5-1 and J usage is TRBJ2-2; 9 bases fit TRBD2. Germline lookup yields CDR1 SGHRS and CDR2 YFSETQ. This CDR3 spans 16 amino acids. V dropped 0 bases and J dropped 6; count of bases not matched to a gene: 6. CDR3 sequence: CASSLGAREGPGELFF. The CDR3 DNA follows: TGCGCCAGCAGCTTGGGGGCGCGGGAGGGCCCCGGGGAGCTGTTTTTT.

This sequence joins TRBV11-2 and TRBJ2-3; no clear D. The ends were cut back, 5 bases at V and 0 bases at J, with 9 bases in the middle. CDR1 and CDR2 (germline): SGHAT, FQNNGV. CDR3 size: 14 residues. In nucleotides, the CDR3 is TGTGCCAGCAGCCACGACTCTAGCACAGATACGCAGTATTTT. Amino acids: CASSHDSSTDTQYF. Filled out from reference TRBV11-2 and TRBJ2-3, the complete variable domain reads EAGVAQSPRYKIIEKRQSVAFWCNPISGHATLYWYQQILGQGPKLLIQFQNNGVVDDSQLPKDRFSAERLKGVDSTLKIQPAKLEDSAVYLCASSHDSSTDTQYFGPGTRLTVL.

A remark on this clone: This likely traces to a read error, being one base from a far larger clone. The CDR3 bases are TGTGCCAGCAGCTTACTTGCGGGAGTAGGGGGGGGCGAGCAGTACTTC. Residues: CASSLLAGVGGGEQYF. J is TRBJ2-7 and V is TRBV7-3, with a weak D call TRBD2 (7 bases). CDR1 SGHTA and CDR2 FQGTGA come from the germline V gene. V was clipped by 2 bases and J by 6 bases, with 20 bases between them. The CDR3 is 16 residues long.

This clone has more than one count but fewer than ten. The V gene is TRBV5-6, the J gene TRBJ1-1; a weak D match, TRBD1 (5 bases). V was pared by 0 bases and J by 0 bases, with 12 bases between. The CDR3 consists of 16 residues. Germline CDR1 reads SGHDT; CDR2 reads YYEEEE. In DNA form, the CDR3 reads TGTGCCAGCAGCTTGGAATTCGGGGGTTTGAACACTGAAGCTTTCTTT. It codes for CASSLEFGGLNTEAFF.

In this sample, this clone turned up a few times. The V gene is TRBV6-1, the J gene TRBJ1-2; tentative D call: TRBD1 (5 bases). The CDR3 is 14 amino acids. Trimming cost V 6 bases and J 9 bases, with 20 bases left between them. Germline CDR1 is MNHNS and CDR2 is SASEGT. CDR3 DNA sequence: TGTGCCAGCAGCAAAGAGGACGGAAGGGGAAGCTACACCTTC. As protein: CASSKEDGRGSYTF.

DNA of the CDR3: TGCAGCGCAACAAAGGCCGAACCAGATACGCAGTATTTT. Its protein is CSATKAEPDTQYF. The rearrangement links TRBV29-1 to TRBJ2-3, with D unclear. Germline V gene data show CDR1 as SQVTM and CDR2 as ANQGSEA. Trimming took 7 bases from V and 4 from J, leaving 15 bases between them. The CDR3 totals 13 residues.

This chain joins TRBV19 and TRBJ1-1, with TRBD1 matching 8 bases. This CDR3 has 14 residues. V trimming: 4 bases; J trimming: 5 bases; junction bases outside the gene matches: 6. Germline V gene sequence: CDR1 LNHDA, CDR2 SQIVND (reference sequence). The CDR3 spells CASSTGQGSTEAFF. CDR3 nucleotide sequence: TGTGCCAGTAGTACCGGACAGGGTTCAACTGAAGCTTTCTTT.

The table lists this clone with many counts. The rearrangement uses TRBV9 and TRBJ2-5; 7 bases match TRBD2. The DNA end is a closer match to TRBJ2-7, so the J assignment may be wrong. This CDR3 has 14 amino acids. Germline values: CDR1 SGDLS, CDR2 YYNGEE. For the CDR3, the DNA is TGTGCCAGCAGCGCGAGCGGGAAACTGGACGAGCAGTACTTC. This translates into CASSASGKLDEQYF.

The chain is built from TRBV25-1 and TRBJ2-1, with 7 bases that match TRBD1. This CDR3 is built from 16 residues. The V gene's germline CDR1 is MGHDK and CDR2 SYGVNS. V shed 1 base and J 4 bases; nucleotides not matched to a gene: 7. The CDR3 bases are TGTGCCAGCAGTGAATTTCAGGGGGTCCGGTACAATGAGCAGTTCTTC. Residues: CASSEFQGVRYNEQFF.

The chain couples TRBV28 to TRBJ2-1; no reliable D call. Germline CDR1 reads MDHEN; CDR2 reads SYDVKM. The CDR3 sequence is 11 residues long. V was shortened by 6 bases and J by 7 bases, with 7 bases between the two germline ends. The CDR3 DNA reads TGTGCCAGCAGCCAAATAAATGAGCAGTTCTTC. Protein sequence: CASSQINEQFF. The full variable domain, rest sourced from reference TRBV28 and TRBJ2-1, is DVKVTQSSRYLVKRTGEKVFLECVQDMDHENMFWYRQDPGLGLRLIYFSYDVKMKEKGDIPEGYSVSREKKERFSLILESASTNQTSMYLCASSQINEQFFGPGTRLTVL.

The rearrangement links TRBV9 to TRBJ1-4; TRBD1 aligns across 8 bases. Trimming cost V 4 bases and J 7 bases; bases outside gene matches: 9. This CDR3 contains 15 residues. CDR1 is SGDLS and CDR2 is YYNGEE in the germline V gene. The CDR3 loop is CASSLWTGPAEKLFF. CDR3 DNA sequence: TGTGCCAGCAGCCTTTGGACAGGGCCAGCTGAAAAACTGTTTTTT.

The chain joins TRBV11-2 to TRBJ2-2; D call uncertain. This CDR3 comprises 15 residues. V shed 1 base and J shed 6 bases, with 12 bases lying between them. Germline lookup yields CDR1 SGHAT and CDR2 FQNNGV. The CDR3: CASSLGPSSAGELFF. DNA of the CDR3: TGTGCCAGCAGCTTAGGACCCTCGTCCGCCGGGGAGCTGTTTTTT.

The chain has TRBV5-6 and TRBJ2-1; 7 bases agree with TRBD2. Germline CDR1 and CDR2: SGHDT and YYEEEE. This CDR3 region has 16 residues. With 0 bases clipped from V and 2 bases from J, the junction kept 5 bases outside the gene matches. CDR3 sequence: CASSLAVLAAYNEQFF. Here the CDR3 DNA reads TGTGCCAGCAGCTTGGCGGTGCTAGCGGCCTACAATGAGCAGTTCTTC.

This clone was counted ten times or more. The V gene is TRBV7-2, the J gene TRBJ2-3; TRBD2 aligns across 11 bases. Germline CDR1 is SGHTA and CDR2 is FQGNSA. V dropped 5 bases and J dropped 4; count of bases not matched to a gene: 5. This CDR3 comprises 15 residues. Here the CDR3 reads CASSTTSGTADTQYF. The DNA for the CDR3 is TGTGCCAGCAGCACGACTAGCGGGACGGCAGATACGCAGTATTTT. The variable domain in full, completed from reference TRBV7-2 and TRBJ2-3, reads GAGVSQSPSNKVTEKGKDVELRCDPISGHTALYWYRQSLGQGLEFLIYFQGNSAPDKSGLPSDRFSAERTGGSVSTLTIQRTQQEDSAVYLCASSTTSGTADTQYFGPGTRLTVL.

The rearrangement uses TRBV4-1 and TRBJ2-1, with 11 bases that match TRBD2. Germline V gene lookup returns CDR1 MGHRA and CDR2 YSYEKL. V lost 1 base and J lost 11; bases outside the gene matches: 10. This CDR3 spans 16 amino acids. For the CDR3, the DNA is TGCGCCAGCAGCCAAGTAGTAGGCCTAGCGGGAGGCAAGCAGTTCTTC. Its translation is CASSQVVGLAGGKQFF.

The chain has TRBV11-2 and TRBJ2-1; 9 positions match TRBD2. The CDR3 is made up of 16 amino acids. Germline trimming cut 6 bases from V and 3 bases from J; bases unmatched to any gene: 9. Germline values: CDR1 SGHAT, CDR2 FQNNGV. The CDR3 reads CASSSSGRWVYNEQFF. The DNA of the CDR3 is TGTGCCAGCAGTTCAAGCGGGAGGTGGGTCTACAATGAGCAGTTCTTC.

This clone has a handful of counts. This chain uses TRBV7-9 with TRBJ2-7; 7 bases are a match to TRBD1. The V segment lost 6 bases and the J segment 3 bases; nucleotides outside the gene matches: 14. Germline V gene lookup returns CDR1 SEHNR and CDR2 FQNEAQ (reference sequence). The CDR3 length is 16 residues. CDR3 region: CASSAISGTAYYEQYF. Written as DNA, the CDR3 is TGTGCCAGCAGTGCTATATCCGGGACAGCCTACTACGAGCAGTACTTC.

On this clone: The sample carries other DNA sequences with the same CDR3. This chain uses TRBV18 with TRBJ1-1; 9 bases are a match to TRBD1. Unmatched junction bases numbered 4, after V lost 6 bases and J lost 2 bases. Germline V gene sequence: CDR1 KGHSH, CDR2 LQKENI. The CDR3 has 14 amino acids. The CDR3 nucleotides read TGTGCCAGCTCCCAACAGGGGGCCAACACTGAAGCTTTCTTT. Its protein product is CASSQQGANTEAFF.

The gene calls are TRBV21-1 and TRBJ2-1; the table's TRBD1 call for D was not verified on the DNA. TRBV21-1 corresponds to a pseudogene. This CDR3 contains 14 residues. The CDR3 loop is CASGPGQGQNEQFF. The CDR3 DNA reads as TGTGCCAGCGGCCCGGGACAGGGCCAAAATGAGCAGTTCTTC.

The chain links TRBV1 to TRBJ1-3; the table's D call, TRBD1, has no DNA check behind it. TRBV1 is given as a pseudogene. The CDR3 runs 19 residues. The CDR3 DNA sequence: TGCACCAGCAGCCAAGAGGTGAAGGGGGAACAATTAACCGGAAACACCATATATTTT. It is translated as CTSSQEVKGEQLTGNTIYF.

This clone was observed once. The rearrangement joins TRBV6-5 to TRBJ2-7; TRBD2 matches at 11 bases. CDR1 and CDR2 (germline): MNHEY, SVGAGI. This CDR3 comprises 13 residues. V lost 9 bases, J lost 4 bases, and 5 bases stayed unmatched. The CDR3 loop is CASSSGRGYEQYF. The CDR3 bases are TGTGCCAGTAGTAGCGGGAGGGGGTACGAGCAGTACTTC.